One sample yielded the 17 T cell receptor beta chains listed below, sequenced in a study of beta chain features in type 1 diabetes (dated by TCRdb to 2016 to 2019). Preparation of the library involved the immunoSEQ multiplex PCR assay. The entire isolated RNA was reverse transcribed using the High Capacity cDNA Reverse Transcription Kit, and thus expressed TCRB transcripts were sequenced. TCRdb provides this immuneACCESS table in a form limited to in-frame rearrangements. Some clones are lacking; in checked studies, under half of them reflect an unresolved V gene, and why the rest are absent is not known. This sample comprises about 360,000 clones, roughly 12% of them detected only once. About 0.01% of the sample is in the top ten clones. No antigen has been identified for these receptors. Study-wide conclusions, independent of this receptor: In all four CD4+ subsets, TCRB CDR3 length was moderately but significantly shorter in type 1 diabetes patients.

Sample: naive CD4+ T cells from blood. What this sample's cell subset or site label stands for: true naive CD4+ T cells. These TCRs come from a woman aged 18-29 years with type 1 diabetes.

The J gene is TRBJ2-2, the V gene TRBV15; D perhaps matches TRBD2 (6 bases). V was pared by 3 bases and J by 5 bases, with 10 bases between. CDR3 size: 14 residues. In germline, CDR1 is LNHNV, CDR2 YYDKDF (reference sequence). The CDR3 bases are TGTGCCACCAGCAGGGCCCGGGAGACCGGGGAGCTGTTTTTT. The encoded protein is CATSRARETGELFF.

The CDR3 DNA reads TGTGCCAGCTCACCACCAATGCTAAGCTCCTACGAGCAGTACTTC. The encoded protein is CASSPPMLSSYEQYF. The chain is built from TRBV18 and TRBJ2-7; unclear D gene. V was clipped by 0 bases and J by 0 bases, with 9 bases between them. The CDR3 runs 15 residues. CDR1 is KGHSH and CDR2 is LQKENI in the germline V gene.

In its sample, this clone was seen a few times. CDR3 amino acids: CASSINRVNQPQHF. CDR3 sequence (DNA): TGCGCCAGCAGCATAAACAGGGTCAATCAGCCCCAGCATTTT. V is TRBV5-1 and J is TRBJ1-5; D may be TRBD1 (6 bases). V lost 4 bases and J 3 bases, leaving 11 bases between the germline ends. CDR1 SGHRS and CDR2 YFSETQ come from the germline V gene. CDR3 length: 14 residues.

The chain recombines TRBV7-3 with TRBJ1-2, with D uncertain. The CDR3 runs 13 residues. Trimming removed 4 bases at V and 13 bases at J, with 19 bases between. Germline V CDR1 and CDR2: SGHTA, FQGTGA. Here the CDR3 reads CASSSIGGRSLTF. In nucleotides, the CDR3 is TGTGCCAGCAGCTCCATTGGAGGAAGGAGTCTCACCTTC.

A few counts support this clone. V usage is TRBV6-5 and J usage is TRBJ2-5; 8 nucleotides match TRBD2. The CDR3 covers 14 residues. V was clipped by 4 bases and J by 5 bases; unmatched bases: 6. CDR1 is MNHEY, CDR2 SVGAGI, per germline. The CDR3 DNA reads TGTGCCAGCAGTTTTCGGGGGGGGGTGGAGACCCAGTACTTC. It specifies CASSFRGGVETQYF.

The chain employs TRBV30 and TRBJ2-7, with D possibly TRBD1 on 5 matching bases. V gave up 7 bases and J gave up 1 base, with 17 bases separating them. Per the germline V gene, CDR1 is GTSNPN and CDR2 is SVGIG (reference sequence). CDR3 length: 14 residues. The CDR3 coding sequence is TGTGCCTCCCGTACCCAGGGTCGGTCCTACGAGCAGTACTTC. It yields the protein CASRTQGRSYEQYF.

The V call is TRBV11-2, the J call TRBJ1-2; D uncertain. Germline V gives CDR1 SGHAT, CDR2 FQNNGV. Trimming took off 0 bases at V and 9 bases at J, with 8 bases between the two ends. CDR3 length equals 12 residues. The CDR3 protein is CASSLEVASYTF. The CDR3 nucleotides read TGTGCCAGCAGCTTAGAAGTTGCGAGCTACACCTTC. The variable domain in full, completed from reference TRBV11-2 and TRBJ1-2, reads EAGVAQSPRYKIIEKRQSVAFWCNPISGHATLYWYQQILGQGPKLLIQFQNNGVVDDSQLPKDRFSAERLKGVDSTLKIQPAKLEDSAVYLCASSLEVASYTFGSGTRLTVV.

The chain links TRBV15 to TRBJ2-2; 9 nucleotides line up with TRBD1. The ends lost 0 bases at V and 3 bases at J; junction bases unmatched: 5. The CDR3 has 17 residues. CDR1 and CDR2 (germline): LNHNV, YYDKDF (reference sequence). The CDR3 region is CATSRDRGQGYTGELFF. In DNA form, the CDR3 reads TGTGCCACCAGCAGAGATAGGGGACAGGGTTACACCGGGGAGCTGTTTTTT.

In its sample, this clone was seen a few times. V and J are TRBV4-2 and TRBJ2-5; possible D gene TRBD2, 5 bases. Trimming left V 1 base short and J 6 bases short, with 15 bases between. Germline V CDR1 and CDR2: LGHNA, YNFKEQ. The CDR3 loop spans 15 amino acids. CDR3 bases: TGTGCCAGCAGCCAAGTCGAACTAGTAAGGAAGACCCAGTACTTC. It codes for CASSQVELVRKTQYF.

The chain carries TRBV7-9 and TRBJ2-1; 8 bases are a match to TRBD1. J lost 5 bases, V lost 5 bases, and 11 bases had no gene match. In germline, CDR1 is SEHNR, CDR2 FQNEAQ (reference sequence). The CDR3 contains 16 residues. The CDR3 nucleotides read TGTGCCAGCAGCCCCCGTTGGGGACAGGTGAACAATGAGCAGTTCTTC. Translation: CASSPRWGQVNNEQFF.

This clone has a handful of counts. This chain joins TRBV6-6 and TRBJ2-1; TRBD2 matches at 7 bases. This CDR3 is 13 amino acids long. Germline V lookup: CDR1 MNHNY, CDR2 SVGAGI (reference sequence). Germline trimming cut 7 bases from V and 7 bases from J; bases unmatched to any gene: 7. The CDR3 is CASTSSGGNEQFF. Written as DNA, the CDR3 is TGTGCCAGCACCTCCTCCGGGGGGAATGAGCAGTTCTTC.

The chain has TRBV19 and TRBJ2-7; 10 positions match TRBD1. CDR1 is LNHDA and CDR2 is SQIVND in the germline V gene (reference sequence). The J segment lost 3 bases and the V segment lost 3 bases, leaving 5 bases of the junction unmatched. The CDR3 loop spans 15 amino acids. The CDR3 loop is CASSIRTGGFYEQYF. DNA of the CDR3: TGTGCCAGTAGTATCCGGACAGGGGGGTTCTACGAGCAGTACTTC.

The chain uses TRBV13 and TRBJ1-2, with D maybe TRBD1 (6 bases). Per germline, CDR1 PRHDT and CDR2 FYEKMQ (reference sequence). V gave up 1 base and J gave up 4 bases, with 19 bases separating them. The CDR3 totals 17 residues. The CDR3 nucleotides are TGTGCCAGCAGCTTAGTCCGCAGGGGCCCGAGGTTCTATGGCTACACCTTC. Protein: CASSLVRRGPRFYGYTF.

V and J are TRBV9 and TRBJ2-3, with D possibly TRBD2 on 6 matching bases. In germline, CDR1 is SGDLS, CDR2 YYNGEE. The CDR3 length is 15 residues. The V and J ends lost 1 base and 1 base respectively, with 10 bases between them. This CDR3 is CASSVFERGTDTQYF. The CDR3 coding sequence is TGTGCCAGCAGCGTATTCGAGCGGGGCACAGATACGCAGTATTTT.

This clone was picked up a small number of times. The chain carries TRBV19 and TRBJ2-7; the match to TRBD2 covers 8 bases. The ends lost 3 bases at V and 2 bases at J; junction bases unmatched: 6. The CDR3 runs 15 residues. CDR1 LNHDA and CDR2 SQIVND come from the germline V gene (reference sequence). The CDR3 nucleotides are TGTGCCAGTAGTATCGGCGGGGGGACCACCTACGAGCAGTACTTC. Protein product: CASSIGGGTTYEQYF. Full variable domain (missing parts from reference TRBV19 and TRBJ2-7): DGGITQSPKYLFRKEGQNVTLSCEQNLNHDAMYWYRQDPGQGLRLIYYSQIVNDFQKGDIAEGYSVSREKKESFPLTVTSAQKNPTAFYLCASSIGGGTTYEQYFGPGTRLTVT.

This clone was detected a few times. The chain combines TRBV11-2 with TRBJ1-5; 8 bases fit TRBD1. The junction had 9 bases not matched to a gene; V was cut back by 5 bases and J by 6 bases. The CDR3 runs to 15 residues. CDR1 is SGHAT and CDR2 is FQNNGV in the germline V gene. This chain's CDR3 is CASSPRTGRVQPQHF. CDR3 coding DNA: TGTGCCAGCAGCCCCCGGACAGGGAGAGTTCAGCCCCAGCATTTT. Full variable domain (rest looked up from reference TRBV11-2 and TRBJ1-5): EAGVAQSPRYKIIEKRQSVAFWCNPISGHATLYWYQQILGQGPKLLIQFQNNGVVDDSQLPKDRFSAERLKGVDSTLKIQPAKLEDSAVYLCASSPRTGRVQPQHFGDGTRLSIL.

This chain uses TRBV18 with TRBJ2-1, with D possibly being TRBD1 (5 bases). V dropped 3 bases and J dropped 9 bases, with 15 bases sitting between them. The CDR3 has 14 amino acids. CDR1 KGHSH and CDR2 LQKENI come from the germline V gene. CDR3 coding DNA: TGTGCCAGCTCACCGACCCATTTAGACAGTGAGCAGTTCTTC. It specifies CASSPTHLDSEQFF.